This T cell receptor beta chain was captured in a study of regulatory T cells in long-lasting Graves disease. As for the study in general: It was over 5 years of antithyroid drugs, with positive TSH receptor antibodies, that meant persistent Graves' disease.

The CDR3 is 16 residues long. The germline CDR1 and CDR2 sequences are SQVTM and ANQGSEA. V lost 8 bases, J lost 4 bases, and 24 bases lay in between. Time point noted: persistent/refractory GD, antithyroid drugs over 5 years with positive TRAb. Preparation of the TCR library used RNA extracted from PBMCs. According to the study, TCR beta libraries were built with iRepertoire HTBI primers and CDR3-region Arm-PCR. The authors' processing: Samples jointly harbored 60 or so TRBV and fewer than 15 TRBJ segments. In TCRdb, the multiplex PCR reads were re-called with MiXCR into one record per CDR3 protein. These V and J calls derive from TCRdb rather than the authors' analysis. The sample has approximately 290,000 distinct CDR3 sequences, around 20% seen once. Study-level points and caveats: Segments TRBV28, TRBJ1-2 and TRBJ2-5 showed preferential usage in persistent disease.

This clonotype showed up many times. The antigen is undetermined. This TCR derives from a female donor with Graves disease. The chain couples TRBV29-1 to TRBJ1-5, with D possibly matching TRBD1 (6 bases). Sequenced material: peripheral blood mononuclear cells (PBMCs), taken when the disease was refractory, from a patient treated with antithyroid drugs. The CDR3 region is CSQHPGRGARNQPQHF. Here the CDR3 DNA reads TGCAGCCAACATCCCGGCCGGGGGGCGAGGAATCAGCCCCAGCATTTT.